This T cell receptor (gamma chain) was retrieved from a study of Vδ1+ human thymocytes. Study conclusions and caveats: Highly polyclonal TRG and TRD repertoires with Gaussian CDR3 length distributions appeared in thymus. Bulk data may be misread because of unexpected Vdelta2 sequences.

Worth noting for this clone: What it binds is unknown. A much larger clone is a single base away; this may be a read error.

The sorted cells were CD3+ Vdelta1+ Vdelta2- thymocytes from alphabeta-depleted thymus. Looked up from germline, CDR1 is VTNTFY and CDR2 is YDVSTARD (reference sequence). The CDR3 sequence is 11 residues long. The ends lost 0 bases at V and 12 bases at J; junction bases unmatched: 5. Sequences come from RNA converted to cDNA by reverse transcription. Pooled V-gene forward primers with one constant-region reverse primer generated the CDR3 amplicons by multiplex PCR. With CATT, TCRdb re-called clones from the multiplex PCR reads. The data hold 7,500 to 10,000 gamma-chain clones, with roughly 50% observed a single time.

The TCR comes from a girl in the first two years of life who had congenital heart surgery. The chain joins TRGV3 to TRGJ1 or TRGJ2. The J gene is absent in TCRdb and was assigned here via DNA matching to germline. Sample: Vdelta1+ gamma-delta thymocytes from the thymus. Documented subset: FACS-sorted CD3+ TCRalphabeta- TCRVdelta1+ TCRVdelta2- thymocytes. The CDR3 nucleotides read TGTGCCACCTGGGACAGGCGAGGGAAACTCTTT. Its protein is CATWDRRGKLF.